This T cell receptor beta chain was sequenced during a study of blood T cell repertoires in COVID-19. Libraries were prepared by immunoSEQ multiplex PCR; TCRdb keeps only in-frame clonotypes and omits some of them. The data hold under 250,000 clones, with roughly 85% observed a single time. V lost 5 bases and J lost 2, with 11 bases in between. This CDR3 is 14 amino acids long. Germline CDR1 and CDR2: SGHRS and YFSETQ. Sequenced sample: peripheral blood. The chain couples TRBV5-1 to TRBJ1-3; D may be TRBD1 (5 bases). The source is a woman aged 65 to 85 with active or convalescent COVID-19. This CDR3 is CASSPDTTGNTIYF. The CDR3, as DNA: TGCGCCAGCAGTCCGGACACTACTGGAAACACCATATATTTT.